This is a list of T cell receptor beta chains from one sample in a study of blood T cell repertoires in COVID-19. Assay used: immunoSEQ multiplex PCR; TCRdb lists only in-frame clones, some missing. Among 150,000 or so clones listed, 82% were seen once. The sample comprised PBMCs or T cells enriched from blood (not recorded which). Receptors originate from a man in his fifties or sixties who had recovered from COVID-19. The CDR3 runs from the conserved cysteine through the conserved F or W. Fields, in order: CDR3 DNA, CDR3 protein, J gene, D gene, CDR3 length, V gene, clone size. The D gene is left open where the match is weak. Size tells how often a clone was seen (once, few, many) or the class of an expanded clone, and some rows leave it out.

DNA: TGTGCCAGCAGTTGGGGCGGGGGCAGTCTTATGTGGGGCTACACCTTC; CDR3: CASSWGGGSLMWGYTF; J: TRBJ1-2; D: NA; length: 16; V: TRBV28; size: NA
DNA: TGTGCCAGCAGGCCAACAGGGCCGCGGGGGACCGGGGAGCTGTTTTTT; CDR3: CASRPTGPRGTGELFF; J: TRBJ2-2; D: NA; length: 16; V: TRBV3-1/TRBV3-2; size: NA
DNA: TGTGCCAGCAGCAAAACAAGCGGCGCCGGGGAGCTGTTTTTT; CDR3: CASSKTSGAGELFF; J: TRBJ2-2; D: NA; length: 14; V: TRBV7-9; size: NA
DNA: TGTGCCAGCACTCCATCGGGGGGGCTAGCGGGAGGGCCAGGCACAGATACGCAGTATTTT; CDR3: CASTPSGGLAGGPGTDTQYF; J: TRBJ2-3; D: TRBD2; length: 20; V: TRBV9; size: once
DNA: TGTGCCAGCAGAAGACAGGCGAACTCCTACGAGCAGTACTTC; CDR3: CASRRQANSYEQYF; J: TRBJ2-7; D: NA; length: 14; V: TRBV6-5; size: once
DNA: TGTGCCACCAGCAGAGATTGGGTAGAGGGATCCTACGAGCAGTACTTC; CDR3: CATSRDWVEGSYEQYF; J: TRBJ2-7; D: NA; length: 16; V: TRBV15; size: NA
DNA: TGCAGTGCCGGGGGTACGGTCGAGCAGTACTTC; CDR3: CSAGGTVEQYF; J: TRBJ2-7; D: NA; length: 11; V: TRBV20-1; size: NA
DNA: TGTGCCAGCAGCCGGACTAGCGGGGACTCCTACGAGCAGTACTTC; CDR3: CASSRTSGDSYEQYF; J: TRBJ2-7; D: TRBD2; length: 15; V: TRBV6-5; size: once
DNA: TGTGCCAGCAGCAGGAAAACAGGGGGCCTTGGAAACACCATATATTTT; CDR3: CASSRKTGGLGNTIYF; J: TRBJ1-3; D: TRBD1; length: 16; V: TRBV5-6; size: medium-sized
DNA: TGTGCCAGCAGCGCCGAGGGGGATCTGGCTGAAGCTTTCTTT; CDR3: CASSAEGDLAEAFF; J: TRBJ1-1; D: NA; length: 14; V: TRBV7-9; size: NA
DNA: TGTGCCAGCAGCCAAGTGGCGGTCGGGGAGCAGTACTTC; CDR3: CASSQVAVGEQYF; J: TRBJ2-7; D: NA; length: 13; V: TRBV4-2; size: NA
DNA: TGTGCCAGCAGCCAAGAGATCGGAGTCTATGGCTACACCTTC; CDR3: CASSQEIGVYGYTF; J: TRBJ1-2; D: NA; length: 14; V: TRBV3-1/TRBV3-2; size: NA
DNA: TGTGCCTGGAGTGCGGGGTTGACAGGTACGAACACTGAAGCTTTCTTT; CDR3: CAWSAGLTGTNTEAFF; J: TRBJ1-1; D: NA; length: 16; V: TRBV30; size: NA
DNA: TGTGCCAGCAGCTTTCAGGTCGTCATGAACACTGAAGCTTTCTTT; CDR3: CASSFQVVMNTEAFF; J: TRBJ1-1; D: NA; length: 15; V: TRBV7-2; size: few
DNA: TGTGCCAGCAGCCAAGATTGGCGACATGACTATGGCTACACCTTC; CDR3: CASSQDWRHDYGYTF; J: TRBJ1-2; D: NA; length: 15; V: TRBV14; size: NA
DNA: TGTGCCAGCAGCTTAGCAAGGGGGTTGCAGAACACTGAAGCTTTCTTT; CDR3: CASSLARGLQNTEAFF; J: TRBJ1-1; D: NA; length: 16; V: TRBV11-2; size: NA
DNA: TGTGCCAGTAGTATAGACACAGGGTTGGACACTGAAGCTTTCTTT; CDR3: CASSIDTGLDTEAFF; J: TRBJ1-1; D: NA; length: 15; V: TRBV19; size: NA
DNA: TGTGCCATCAGTGAGTCGTGGCAGGGATCTGGAAACACCATATATTTT; CDR3: CAISESWQGSGNTIYF; J: TRBJ1-3; D: NA; length: 16; V: TRBV10-3; size: NA
DNA: TGTGCCAGCAGCTCCCGCGGGGGAGGAACTTACAATGAGCAGTTCTTC; CDR3: CASSSRGGGTYNEQFF; J: TRBJ2-1; D: TRBD2; length: 16; V: TRBV6-2/TRBV6-3; size: few
DNA: TGTGCCAGCAGGGTAGCGGGAGGGAGTGGAAATGAGCAGTTCTTC; CDR3: CASRVAGGSGNEQFF; J: TRBJ2-1; D: TRBD2; length: 15; V: TRBV28; size: NA
DNA: TGTGCCAGCGGGCGACCCCCGACGGCCTACGAGCAGTACTTC; CDR3: CASGRPPTAYEQYF; J: TRBJ2-7; D: NA; length: 14; V: TRBV7-2; size: once
DNA: TGTGCCAGCAGTCCCGGGGGCACAGATACGCAGTATTTT; CDR3: CASSPGGTDTQYF; J: TRBJ2-3; D: NA; length: 13; V: TRBV6-5; size: NA
DNA: TGCGCCAGCAGCCAAGTCGGTACGCGAGCTTTCTTT; CDR3: CASSQVGTRAFF; J: TRBJ1-1; D: NA; length: 12; V: TRBV4-1; size: NA
DNA: TGTGCCAGCAGCTTAGCCGGGGAACGAACAGATACGCAGTATTTT; CDR3: CASSLAGERTDTQYF; J: TRBJ2-3; D: NA; length: 15; V: TRBV7-6; size: NA
DNA: TGTGCCAGCAGCACCCCCCCCAGTGGCTACACCTTC; CDR3: CASSTPPSGYTF; J: TRBJ1-2; D: NA; length: 12; V: TRBV27; size: NA
DNA: TGCAGCGTGCGCGAGGGACAGGGGTACTATGGCTACACCTTC; CDR3: CSVREGQGYYGYTF; J: TRBJ1-2; D: TRBD1; length: 14; V: TRBV29-1; size: NA
DNA: TGCAGCGTTGAAGCAGGGACAACAACCTCCTACGAGCAGTACTTC; CDR3: CSVEAGTTTSYEQYF; J: TRBJ2-7; D: NA; length: 15; V: TRBV29-1; size: NA
DNA: TGCGCCAGCAGGTACGAGGAGAACTATGGCTACACCTTC; CDR3: CASRYEENYGYTF; J: TRBJ1-2; D: NA; length: 13; V: TRBV5-1; size: NA
DNA: TGTGCCAGCAGCATCAGGGGGCGGTATGGCTACACCTTC; CDR3: CASSIRGRYGYTF; J: TRBJ1-2; D: TRBD1; length: 13; V: TRBV13; size: once
DNA: TGTGCCAGCAGTCCATTGGACAGGGTTGTGTACGAGCAGTACTTC; CDR3: CASSPLDRVVYEQYF; J: TRBJ2-7; D: TRBD1; length: 15; V: TRBV27; size: NA
DNA: TGCGCCAGCAGTTCACAGGGGGCGAGCGGGGAGCTGTTTTTT; CDR3: CASSSQGASGELFF; J: TRBJ2-2; D: TRBD1; length: 14; V: TRBV5-1; size: NA
DNA: TGTGCCAGTAGTATGGCGGGGATGTCCTCTGGAAACACCATATATTTT; CDR3: CASSMAGMSSGNTIYF; J: TRBJ1-3; D: NA; length: 16; V: TRBV19; size: NA
DNA: TGTGCCAGCAGTCCCGGGGTCCTTCTCGAATACCAAGAGACCCAGTACTTC; CDR3: CASSPGVLLEYQETQYF; J: TRBJ2-5; D: NA; length: 17; V: TRBV27; size: NA
DNA: TGTGCCAGTTCAGGGGGGAGTCAGCCCCAGCATTTT; CDR3: CASSGGSQPQHF; J: TRBJ1-5; D: TRBD1; length: 12; V: TRBV28; size: NA
DNA: TGTGCCACCACCCCCCAGGGAGCGGGAGTCGCAGATACGCAGTATTTT; CDR3: CATTPQGAGVADTQYF; J: TRBJ2-3; D: TRBD2; length: 16; V: TRBV19; size: NA
DNA: TGTGCCAGCAGGACAGGGCCAGATACGCAGTATTTT; CDR3: CASRTGPDTQYF; J: TRBJ2-3; D: TRBD1; length: 12; V: TRBV28; size: NA
DNA: TGTGCCAGCAGCTGGGGGACAGGGGCTACGAACACCGGGGAGCTGTTTTTT; CDR3: CASSWGTGATNTGELFF; J: TRBJ2-2; D: TRBD1; length: 17; V: TRBV5-8; size: NA
DNA: TGTGCCAGTAGTATAAGGACAGGCCACACAGATACGCAGTATTTT; CDR3: CASSIRTGHTDTQYF; J: TRBJ2-3; D: TRBD1; length: 15; V: TRBV19; size: NA
DNA: TGCGCCAGCAGTCGTAGCGGCATACTTCGGTTCTTC; CDR3: CASSRSGILRFF; J: TRBJ2-1; D: NA; length: 12; V: TRBV5-1; size: NA
DNA: TGTGCCAGTAGTACCACTGGCGACAGGGGGCAAGAGACCCAGTACTTC; CDR3: CASSTTGDRGQETQYF; J: TRBJ2-5; D: TRBD1; length: 16; V: TRBV19; size: NA
DNA: TGTGCCAGCAGCCAGCCCCGATTGGGGCCTAACCCCTTCAATGAGCAGTTCTTC; CDR3: CASSQPRLGPNPFNEQFF; J: TRBJ2-1; D: NA; length: 18; V: TRBV21-1; size: once
DNA: TGTGCCAGCAGTTACCTTGGACAGGGAACGGACGAGCAGTACTTC; CDR3: CASSYLGQGTDEQYF; J: TRBJ2-7; D: TRBD1; length: 15; V: TRBV6-5; size: NA
DNA: TGTGCCAGCAGTCTGACAGGGGTTTCAGGAAACACCATATATTTT; CDR3: CASSLTGVSGNTIYF; J: TRBJ1-3; D: TRBD1; length: 15; V: TRBV28; size: NA
DNA: TGTGCCAGCAGCATAACAGGGGGCGTAGAGACCCAGTACTTC; CDR3: CASSITGGVETQYF; J: TRBJ2-5; D: TRBD1; length: 14; V: TRBV7-9; size: NA
DNA: TGTGCCAGCAGCTTCGGGGGCAGGGGGTATGGCTACACCTTC; CDR3: CASSFGGRGYGYTF; J: TRBJ1-2; D: TRBD1; length: 14; V: TRBV7-2; size: NA